A single sample is the source of the 23 T cell receptor beta chains below, sequenced in a study of T cells in localized non-small cell lung cancer. Generated by immunoSEQ multiplex PCR, the TCRdb table keeps only in-frame clones and is missing some. In the table there are about 22,000 clones, 80% to 90% of which are singletons. This specimen consisted of PBMCs, obtained before any cancer treatment. The source is a man between 40 and 70 years old with stage II squamous cell lung carcinoma.

The chain carries TRBV18 and TRBJ2-5; 7 nucleotides align to TRBD2. The CDR3 runs to 14 residues. The V gene end was trimmed by 4 bases and the J gene end by 3 bases; junction bases not matched to a gene: 5. Germline loops: CDR1 KGHSH, CDR2 LQKENI. The CDR3 is CASSLAAGEETQYF. The CDR3 DNA is TGTGCCAGCTCACTTGCGGCGGGAGAAGAGACCCAGTACTTC.

This chain uses TRBV4-1 with TRBJ2-4; 7 bases fit TRBD1. The V gene's germline CDR1 is MGHRA and CDR2 YSYEKL. The CDR3 totals 18 residues. V was pared by 0 bases and J by 0 bases, with 8 bases of the junction left unmatched. The CDR3, as DNA: TGCGCCAGCAGCCAAGATATTAGGGACAGTATAGCCAAAAACATTCAGTACTTC. The encoded protein is CASSQDIRDSIAKNIQYF.

The chain links TRBV21-1 to TRBJ2-2; the table assigns TRBD1, which was not confirmed against the DNA. TRBV21-1 is described as a pseudogene. The CDR3 covers 17 residues. This CDR3 reads CASSKGRRQGNTGELFF. CDR3 in DNA: TGTGCCAGCAGCAAAGGGAGGAGACAGGGCAACACCGGGGAGCTGTTTTTT.

V and J are TRBV25-1 and TRBJ2-2, with D maybe TRBD1 (5 bases). The CDR3 loop spans 16 amino acids. V dropped 7 bases and J dropped 6 bases, with 21 bases sitting between them. The germline CDR1 and CDR2 sequences are MGHDK and SYGVNS. This CDR3 is CASKDSTSNNPGELFF. CDR3 bases: TGTGCCAGCAAAGACAGTACTTCGAACAACCCCGGGGAGCTGTTTTTT. Complete variable domain (other parts from reference TRBV25-1 and TRBJ2-2): EADIYQTPRYLVIGTGKKITLECSQTMGHDKMYWYQQDPGMELHLIHYSYGVNSTEKGDLSSESTVSRIRTEHFPLTLESARPSHTSQYLCASKDSTSNNPGELFFGEGSRLTVL.

The rearrangement uses TRBV7-2 and TRBJ2-1; D perhaps matches TRBD1 (5 bases). Germline CDR1 and CDR2: SGHTA and FQGNSA. The V and J ends lost 5 bases and 5 bases respectively, with 10 bases between them. CDR3 length: 13 residues. The CDR3 DNA reads as TGTGCCAGCAGCATGGGGCCTAACAATGAGCAGTTCTTC. Its protein product is CASSMGPNNEQFF.

V and J are TRBV7-9 and TRBJ2-5; TRBD2 matches at 9 bases. CDR3 length: 13 residues. V gave up 8 bases and J gave up 7 bases; unmatched junction bases: 8. Germline assignment: CDR1 SEHNR and CDR2 FQNEAQ (reference sequence). CDR3 nucleotides: TGTGCCAGCGCGTTAGCGGGAGTGGGGACCCAGTACTTC. Translation gives CASALAGVGTQYF.

This rearrangement joins TRBV6-1 to TRBJ2-3; TRBD1 aligns across 7 bases. Germline V gene sequence: CDR1 MNHNS, CDR2 SASEGT. Unmatched junction bases numbered 9, after V lost 3 bases and J lost 3 bases. The length of the CDR3 is 16 residues. CDR3 residues: CASSDSGQDMTDTQYF. The CDR3 DNA follows: TGTGCCAGCAGTGATTCCGGACAGGATATGACAGATACGCAGTATTTT.

The J gene is TRBJ1-1, the V gene TRBV18; no reliable D call. CDR3 length: 13 residues. Per germline, CDR1 KGHSH and CDR2 LQKENI. V lost 6 bases and J lost 0, with 8 bases in between. CDR3 amino acids: CASSQSVNTEAFF. DNA for the CDR3: TGTGCCAGCTCCCAGTCAGTGAACACTGAAGCTTTCTTT.

This chain joins TRBV23-1 and TRBJ1-1, with D perhaps matching TRBD1 (5 bases). TRBV23-1 is marked as an open reading frame, function uncertain. Trimming removed 10 bases at V and 8 bases at J, with 17 bases between. This CDR3 contains 12 residues. CDR3 loop: CATRGGKLEAFF. DNA for the CDR3: TGCGCCACGCGGGGGGGGAAATTAGAAGCTTTCTTT.

The chain employs TRBV7-2 and TRBJ2-1; the D gene is possibly TRBD2 (7 bases). V was pared by 5 bases and J by 4 bases, with 18 bases between. This CDR3 contains 16 residues. Germline V gene sequence: CDR1 SGHTA, CDR2 FQGNSA. CDR3 sequence (DNA): TGTGCCAGCAGCCGTGAGGGGGGGACACCTTACAATGAGCAGTTCTTC. Amino acid sequence: CASSREGGTPYNEQFF.

The chain is built from TRBV5-1 and TRBJ2-7; D is possibly TRBD1 (6 bases). The length of the CDR3 is 16 residues. V was clipped by 4 bases and J by 0 bases, with 17 bases between them. CDR1 and CDR2 (germline): SGHRS, YFSETQ. CDR3 nucleotide sequence: TGCGCCAGCAGCGCATCCCCAGGGGTTCGCTCCTACGAGCAGTACTTC. Its translation is CASSASPGVRSYEQYF.

This clone showed up just once. This chain joins TRBV5-6 and TRBJ2-4; a weak D match, TRBD2 (6 bases). This CDR3 contains 14 residues. The ends were cut back, 2 bases at V and 5 bases at J, with 11 bases in the middle. From germline, CDR1 is SGHDT and CDR2 YYEEEE. The CDR3 loop is CASSFRESQNIQYF. In DNA, the CDR3 is TGTGCCAGCAGCTTCCGGGAGAGCCAAAACATTCAGTACTTC.

This clone was observed a single time. The chain couples TRBV30 to TRBJ1-1; D gene uncertain. Germline V gene data show CDR1 as GTSNPN and CDR2 as SVGIG (reference sequence). This CDR3 is built from 13 residues. The ends were cut back, 0 bases at V and 1 base at J, with 6 bases in the middle. CDR3 nucleotides: TGTGCCTGGAGTGTACGGGAGAACACTGAAGCTTTCTTT. This codes for CAWSVRENTEAFF.

J is TRBJ1-3 and V is TRBV6-1; TRBD1 might be the D (6 bases). The CDR3 has 15 amino acids. Germline-derived CDR1 and CDR2 are MNHNS and SASEGT. With 4 bases removed from V and 2 bases from J, the gap between germline ends came to 12 bases. The DNA for the CDR3 is TGTGCCAGCAGTGTCGGACAGTCTACTGGAAACACCATATATTTT. Translating it yields CASSVGQSTGNTIYF.

V and J are TRBV30 and TRBJ2-7; the D is unclear. The germline V and J ends were trimmed by 3 bases and 6 bases, with 12 bases remaining between them. Germline CDR1 is GTSNPN and CDR2 is SVGIG (reference sequence). The CDR3 consists of 12 residues. The CDR3 DNA reads as TGTGCCTGGAGGAAGGTTCTCCGCGAGCAGTACTTC. Its protein is CAWRKVLREQYF.

The rearrangement links TRBV4-2 to TRBJ2-3; D might be TRBD2 (6 bases). Germline CDR1 is LGHNA and CDR2 is YNFKEQ. Between the trimmed V and J ends, which lost 0 bases and 3 bases, there was a span of 19 bases. The CDR3 spans 18 residues. CDR3 nucleotides: TGTGCCAGCAGCCAAGACGTAAATAGGGAGGCCGGAACAGATACGCAGTATTTT. Protein sequence: CASSQDVNREAGTDTQYF.

CDR3 in amino acids: CAIRTGMNTEAFF. In DNA form, the CDR3 reads TGTGCCATCAGAACAGGGATGAACACTGAAGCTTTCTTT. The chain combines TRBV10-3 with TRBJ1-1; D might be TRBD1 (6 bases). The CDR3 is 13 residues long. Trimming cost V 6 bases and J 0 bases, with 8 bases left between them. CDR1 and CDR2 (germline): ENHRY, SYGVKD.

The rearrangement uses TRBV6-1 and TRBJ2-2; 12 bases fit TRBD2. This CDR3 spans 15 amino acids. The V segment lost 6 bases and the J segment 6 bases; nucleotides outside the gene matches: 5. CDR1 is MNHNS and CDR2 is SASEGT in the germline V gene. CDR3 nucleotides: TGTGCCAGCAGACAGACTAGCGGGAGTCCCGGGGAGCTGTTTTTT. It yields the protein CASRQTSGSPGELFF.

This chain joins TRBV19 and TRBJ1-4, with D perhaps TRBD1 (6 bases). V dropped 10 bases and J dropped 0 bases, with 21 bases sitting between them. The CDR3 contains 17 residues. CDR1 LNHDA and CDR2 SQIVND come from the germline V gene (reference sequence). As DNA, the CDR3 is TGTGCCACGGATGGAGGGCAGGGGATTGCAACTAATGAAAAACTGTTTTTT. This codes for CATDGGQGIATNEKLFF.

This clone was seen just once. This chain uses TRBV10-2 with TRBJ2-1, with TRBD2 matching over 8 bases. In germline, CDR1 is WSHSY, CDR2 SAAADI. V shed 2 bases and J 0 bases; nucleotides not matched to a gene: 3. There are 16 residues in the CDR3. CDR3 bases: TGCGCCAGCAGTGAGACAAGCGGGAGCTCCTACAATGAGCAGTTCTTC. Translated: CASSETSGSSYNEQFF.

V is TRBV7-2 and J is TRBJ1-5; 8 bases map to TRBD1. Germline V gene data show CDR1 as SGHTA and CDR2 as FQGNSA. The CDR3 runs to 15 residues. The V segment lost 4 bases and the J segment 6 bases; nucleotides outside the gene matches: 8. CDR3 protein: CASSWGQAGSQPQHF. For the CDR3, the DNA is TGTGCCAGCAGCTGGGGACAGGCGGGTAGTCAGCCCCAGCATTTT.

This clone appeared once. V usage is TRBV11-3 and J usage is TRBJ2-3; D is perhaps TRBD2 (6 bases). Trimming shortened V by 5 bases and J by 3 bases, and 12 bases separated the two germline ends. The germline CDR1 and CDR2 sequences are SGHNT and YENEEA. The CDR3 spans 14 residues. The CDR3 region has the DNA TGTGCCAGCAGCCCGGGGGTTGGGACAGATACGCAGTATTTT. This sequence encodes CASSPGVGTDTQYF.

This chain joins TRBV18 and TRBJ2-5; 10 positions match TRBD2. The trim removed 4 bases at V and 2 bases at J, leaving 4 bases unmatched. The CDR3 sequence is 15 residues long. Germline CDR1 reads KGHSH; CDR2 reads LQKENI. CDR3 DNA: TGTGCCAGCTCACGGGGACTAGCGCAACAAGAGACCCAGTACTTC. Its translation: CASSRGLAQQETQYF.